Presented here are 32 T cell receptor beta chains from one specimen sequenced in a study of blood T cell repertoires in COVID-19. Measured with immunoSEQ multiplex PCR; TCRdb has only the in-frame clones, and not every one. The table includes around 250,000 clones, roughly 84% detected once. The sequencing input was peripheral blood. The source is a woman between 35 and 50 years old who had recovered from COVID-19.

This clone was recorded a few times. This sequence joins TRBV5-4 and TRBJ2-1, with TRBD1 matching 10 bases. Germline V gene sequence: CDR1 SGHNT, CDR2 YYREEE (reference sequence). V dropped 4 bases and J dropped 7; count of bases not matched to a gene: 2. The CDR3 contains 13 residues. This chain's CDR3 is CASSPDRGNEQFF. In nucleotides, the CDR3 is TGTGCCAGCAGCCCGGACAGGGGGAATGAGCAGTTCTTC.

This CDR3 is CASSLALNTGELFF. CDR3 in DNA: TGCGCCAGCAGCTTGGCCCTCAACACCGGGGAGCTGTTTTTT. The chain joins TRBV5-1 to TRBJ2-2; D not certain. V lost 0 bases and J lost 2, with 5 bases in between. The CDR3 spans 14 residues. Germline V gene sequence: CDR1 SGHRS, CDR2 YFSETQ.

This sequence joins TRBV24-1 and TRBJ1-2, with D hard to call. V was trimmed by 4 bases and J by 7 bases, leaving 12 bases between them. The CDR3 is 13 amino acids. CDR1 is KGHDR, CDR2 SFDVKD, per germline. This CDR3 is CATSDTEASGYTF. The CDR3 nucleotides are TGTGCCACCAGTGACACCGAAGCCTCTGGCTACACCTTC.

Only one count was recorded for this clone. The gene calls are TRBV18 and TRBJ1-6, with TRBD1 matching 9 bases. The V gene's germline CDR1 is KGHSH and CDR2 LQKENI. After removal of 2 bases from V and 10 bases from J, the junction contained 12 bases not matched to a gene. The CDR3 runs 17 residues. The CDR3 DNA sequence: TGTGCCAGCTCACCAGTGGGGACAGGGAATGTGGGCTCACCCCTCCACTTT. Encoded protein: CASSPVGTGNVGSPLHF. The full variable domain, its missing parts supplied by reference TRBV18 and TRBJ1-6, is NAGVMQNPRHLVRRRGQEARLRCSPMKGHSHVYWYRQLPEEGLKFMVYLQKENIIDESGMPKERFSAEFPKEGPSILRIQQVVRGDSAAYFCASSPVGTGNVGSPLHFGNGTRLTVT.

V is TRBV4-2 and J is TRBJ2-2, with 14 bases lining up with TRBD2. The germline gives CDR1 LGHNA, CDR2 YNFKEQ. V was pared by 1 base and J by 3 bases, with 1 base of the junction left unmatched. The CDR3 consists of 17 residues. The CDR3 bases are TGTGCCAGCAGCCAAGGACTAGCGGGGGGGTACACCGGGGAGCTGTTTTTT. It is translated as CASSQGLAGGYTGELFF.

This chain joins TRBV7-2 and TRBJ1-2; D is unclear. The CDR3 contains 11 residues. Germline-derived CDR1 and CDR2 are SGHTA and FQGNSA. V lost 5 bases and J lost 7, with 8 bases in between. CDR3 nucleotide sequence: TGTGCCAGCAGCCCCCAGGTTGGCTACACCTTC. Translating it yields CASSPQVGYTF.

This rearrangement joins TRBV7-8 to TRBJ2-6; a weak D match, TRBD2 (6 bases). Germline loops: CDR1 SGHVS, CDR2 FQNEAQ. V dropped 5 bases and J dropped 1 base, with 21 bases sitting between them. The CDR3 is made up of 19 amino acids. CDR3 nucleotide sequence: TGTGCCAGCAGCCAAAAGCGGGCGGATTACTCATCTGGGGCCAACGTCCTGACTTTC. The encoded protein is CASSQKRADYSSGANVLTF.

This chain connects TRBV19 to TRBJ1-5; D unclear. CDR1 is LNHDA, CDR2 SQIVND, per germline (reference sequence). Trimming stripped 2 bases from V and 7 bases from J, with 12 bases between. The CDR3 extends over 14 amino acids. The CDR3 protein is CASSISLRLQPQHF. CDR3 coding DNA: TGTGCCAGTAGTATAAGTTTGAGGTTGCAGCCCCAGCATTTT.

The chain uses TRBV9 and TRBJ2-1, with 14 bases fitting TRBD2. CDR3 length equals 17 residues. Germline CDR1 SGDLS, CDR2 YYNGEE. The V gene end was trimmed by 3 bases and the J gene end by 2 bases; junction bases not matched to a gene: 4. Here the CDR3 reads CASSAGLAGGAYNEQFF. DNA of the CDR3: TGTGCCAGCAGCGCCGGACTAGCGGGGGGAGCCTACAATGAGCAGTTCTTC.

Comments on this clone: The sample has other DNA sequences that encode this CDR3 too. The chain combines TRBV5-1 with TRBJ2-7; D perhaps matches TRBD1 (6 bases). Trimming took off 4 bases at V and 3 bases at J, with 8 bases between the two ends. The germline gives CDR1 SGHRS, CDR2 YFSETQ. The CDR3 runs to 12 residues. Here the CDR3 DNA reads TGCGCCAGCAGCCTACAGGGCTACGAGCAGTACTTC. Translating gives CASSLQGYEQYF.

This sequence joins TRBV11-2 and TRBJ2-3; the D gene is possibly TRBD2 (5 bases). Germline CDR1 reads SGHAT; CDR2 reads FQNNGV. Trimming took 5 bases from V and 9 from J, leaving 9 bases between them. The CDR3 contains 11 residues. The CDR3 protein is CASSRGYTQYF. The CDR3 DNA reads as TGTGCCAGCAGCCGGGGATACACGCAGTATTTT.

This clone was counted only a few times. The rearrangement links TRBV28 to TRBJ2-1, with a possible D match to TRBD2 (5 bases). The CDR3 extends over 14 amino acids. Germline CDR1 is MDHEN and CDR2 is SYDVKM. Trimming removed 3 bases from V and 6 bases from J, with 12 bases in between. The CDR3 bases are TGTGCCAGCAGTTTCGTCTGGAGGTCCAATGAGCAGTTCTTC. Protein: CASSFVWRSNEQFF. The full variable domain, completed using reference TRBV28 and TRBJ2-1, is DVKVTQSSRYLVKRTGEKVFLECVQDMDHENMFWYRQDPGLGLRLIYFSYDVKMKEKGDIPEGYSVSREKKERFSLILESASTNQTSMYLCASSFVWRSNEQFFGPGTRLTVL.

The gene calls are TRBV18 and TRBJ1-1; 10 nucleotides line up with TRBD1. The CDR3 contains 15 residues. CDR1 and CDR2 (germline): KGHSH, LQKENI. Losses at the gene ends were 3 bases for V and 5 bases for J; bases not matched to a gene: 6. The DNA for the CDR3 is TGTGCCAGCTCACCTAGCTGGGACAGGGGAACTGAAGCTTTCTTT. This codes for CASSPSWDRGTEAFF.

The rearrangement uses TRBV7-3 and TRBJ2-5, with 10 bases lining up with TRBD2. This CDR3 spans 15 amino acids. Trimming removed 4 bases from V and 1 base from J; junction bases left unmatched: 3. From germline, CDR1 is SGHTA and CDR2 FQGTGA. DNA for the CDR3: TGTGCCAGCAGCTCAAGCGGGGGGGCCCAAGAGACCCAGTACTTC. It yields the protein CASSSSGGAQETQYF.

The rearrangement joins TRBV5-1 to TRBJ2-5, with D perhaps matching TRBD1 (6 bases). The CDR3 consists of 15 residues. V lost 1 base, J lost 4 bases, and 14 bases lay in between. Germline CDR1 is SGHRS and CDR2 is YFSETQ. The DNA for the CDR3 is TGCGCCAGCAGCTTGATTGGGGGCGGTAGAGAGACCCAGTACTTC. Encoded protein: CASSLIGGGRETQYF. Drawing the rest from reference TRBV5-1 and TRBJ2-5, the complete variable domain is KAGVTQTPRYLIKTRGQQVTLSCSPISGHRSVSWYQQTPGQGLQFLFEYFSETQRNKGNFPGRFSGRQFSNSRSEMNVSTLELGDSALYLCASSLIGGGRETQYFGPGTRLLVL.

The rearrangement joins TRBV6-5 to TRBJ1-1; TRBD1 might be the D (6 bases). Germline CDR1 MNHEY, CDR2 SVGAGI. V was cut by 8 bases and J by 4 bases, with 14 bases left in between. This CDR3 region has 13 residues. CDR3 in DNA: TGTGCCAGCGGGGACACCCAGATCACTGAAGCTTTCTTT. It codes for CASGDTQITEAFF.

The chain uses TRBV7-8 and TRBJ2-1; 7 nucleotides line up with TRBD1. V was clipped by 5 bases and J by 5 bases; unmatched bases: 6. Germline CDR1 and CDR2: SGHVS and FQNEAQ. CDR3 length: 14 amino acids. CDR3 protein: CASSRFDRDNEQFF. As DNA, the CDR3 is TGTGCCAGCAGCAGATTTGACAGGGACAATGAGCAGTTCTTC.

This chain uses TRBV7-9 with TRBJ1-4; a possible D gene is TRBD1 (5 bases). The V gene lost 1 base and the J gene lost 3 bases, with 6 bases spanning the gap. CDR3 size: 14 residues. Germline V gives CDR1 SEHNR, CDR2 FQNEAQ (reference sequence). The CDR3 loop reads CASSLEQANEKLFF. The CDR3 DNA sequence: TGTGCCAGCAGCTTAGAACAGGCTAATGAAAAACTGTTTTTT.

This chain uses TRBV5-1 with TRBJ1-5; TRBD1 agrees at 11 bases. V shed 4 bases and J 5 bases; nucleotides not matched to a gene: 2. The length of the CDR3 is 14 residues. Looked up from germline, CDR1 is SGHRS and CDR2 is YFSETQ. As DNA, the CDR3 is TGCGCCAGCAGCCAGGGACAGGGGGATCAGCCCCAGCATTTT. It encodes CASSQGQGDQPQHF. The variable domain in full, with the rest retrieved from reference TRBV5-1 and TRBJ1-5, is KAGVTQTPRYLIKTRGQQVTLSCSPISGHRSVSWYQQTPGQGLQFLFEYFSETQRNKGNFPGRFSGRQFSNSRSEMNVSTLELGDSALYLCASSQGQGDQPQHFGDGTRLSIL.

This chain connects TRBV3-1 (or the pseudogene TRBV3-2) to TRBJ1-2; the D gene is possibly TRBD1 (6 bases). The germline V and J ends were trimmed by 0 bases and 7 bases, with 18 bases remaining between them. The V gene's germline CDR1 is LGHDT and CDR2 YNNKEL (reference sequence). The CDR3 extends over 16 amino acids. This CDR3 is CASSQDRQSQGGGYTF. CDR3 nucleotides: TGTGCCAGCAGCCAAGATCGCCAGTCCCAAGGGGGTGGCTACACCTTC.

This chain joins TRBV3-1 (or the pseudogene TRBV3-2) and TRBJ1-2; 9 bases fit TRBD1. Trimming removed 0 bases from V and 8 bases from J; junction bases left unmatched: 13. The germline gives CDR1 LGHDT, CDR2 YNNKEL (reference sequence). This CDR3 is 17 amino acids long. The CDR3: CASSQEGTGTYGRGYTF. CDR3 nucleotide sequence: TGTGCCAGCAGCCAAGAAGGGACAGGGACGTATGGTCGGGGCTACACCTTC.

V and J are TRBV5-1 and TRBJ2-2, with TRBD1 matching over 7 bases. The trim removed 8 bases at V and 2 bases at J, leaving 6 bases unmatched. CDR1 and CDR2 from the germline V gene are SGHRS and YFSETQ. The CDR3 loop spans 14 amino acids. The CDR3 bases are TGCGCCAGTAGACAGGGCTCTAACACCGGGGAGCTGTTTTTT. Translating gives CASRQGSNTGELFF.

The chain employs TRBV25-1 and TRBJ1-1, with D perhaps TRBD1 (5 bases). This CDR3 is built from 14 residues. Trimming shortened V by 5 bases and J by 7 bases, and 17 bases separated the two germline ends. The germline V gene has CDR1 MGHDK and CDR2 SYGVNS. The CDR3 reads CASSLGPGGDEAFF. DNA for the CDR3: TGTGCCAGCAGTTTAGGACCTGGGGGGGATGAAGCTTTCTTT. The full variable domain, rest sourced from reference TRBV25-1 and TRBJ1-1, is EADIYQTPRYLVIGTGKKITLECSQTMGHDKMYWYQQDPGMELHLIHYSYGVNSTEKGDLSSESTVSRIRTEHFPLTLESARPSHTSQYLCASSLGPGGDEAFFGQGTRLTVV.

In DNA form, the CDR3 reads TGTGCCAGCAAGGGGGAATATAATTCACCCCTCCACTTT. It encodes CASKGEYNSPLHF. The chain is built from TRBV2 and TRBJ1-6, with a weak D call TRBD1 (6 bases). This CDR3 comprises 13 residues. V was pared by 7 bases and J by 4 bases, with 8 bases between. The germline CDR1 and CDR2 sequences are SNHLY and FYNNEI.

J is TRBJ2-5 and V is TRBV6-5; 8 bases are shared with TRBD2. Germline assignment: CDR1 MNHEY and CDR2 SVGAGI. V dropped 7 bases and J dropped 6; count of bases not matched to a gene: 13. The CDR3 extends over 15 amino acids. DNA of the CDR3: TGTGCCAGCACCCCCAAGGGAGCGGGGGTAAAGACCCAGTACTTC. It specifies CASTPKGAGVKTQYF.

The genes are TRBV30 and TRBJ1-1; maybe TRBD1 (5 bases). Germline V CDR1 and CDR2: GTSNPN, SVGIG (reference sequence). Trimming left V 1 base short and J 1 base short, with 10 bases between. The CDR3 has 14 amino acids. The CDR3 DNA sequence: TGTGCCTGGAGTGAGGGACTTCCGAACACTGAAGCTTTCTTT. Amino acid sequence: CAWSEGLPNTEAFF.

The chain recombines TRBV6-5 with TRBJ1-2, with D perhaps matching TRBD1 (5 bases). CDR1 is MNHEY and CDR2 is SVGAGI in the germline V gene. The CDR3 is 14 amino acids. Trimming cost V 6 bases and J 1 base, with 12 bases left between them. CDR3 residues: CASSQGLLNYGYTF. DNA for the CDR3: TGTGCCAGCAGCCAGGGACTACTTAACTATGGCTACACCTTC.

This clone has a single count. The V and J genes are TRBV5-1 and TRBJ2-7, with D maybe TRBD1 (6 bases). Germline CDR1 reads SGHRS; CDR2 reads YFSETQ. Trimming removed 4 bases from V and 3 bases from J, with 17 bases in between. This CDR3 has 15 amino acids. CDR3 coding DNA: TGCGCCAGCAGCCCACCGGGACACCTGGGCTACGAGCAGTACTTC. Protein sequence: CASSPPGHLGYEQYF. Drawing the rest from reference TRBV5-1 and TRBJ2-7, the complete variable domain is KAGVTQTPRYLIKTRGQQVTLSCSPISGHRSVSWYQQTPGQGLQFLFEYFSETQRNKGNFPGRFSGRQFSNSRSEMNVSTLELGDSALYLCASSPPGHLGYEQYFGPGTRLTVT.

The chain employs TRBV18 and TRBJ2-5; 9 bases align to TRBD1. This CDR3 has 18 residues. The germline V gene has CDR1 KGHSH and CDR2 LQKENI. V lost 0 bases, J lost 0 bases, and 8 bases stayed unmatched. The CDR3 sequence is CASSPPRTGALYQETQYF. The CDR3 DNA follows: TGTGCCAGCTCACCACCTCGGACAGGGGCGTTGTACCAAGAGACCCAGTACTTC.

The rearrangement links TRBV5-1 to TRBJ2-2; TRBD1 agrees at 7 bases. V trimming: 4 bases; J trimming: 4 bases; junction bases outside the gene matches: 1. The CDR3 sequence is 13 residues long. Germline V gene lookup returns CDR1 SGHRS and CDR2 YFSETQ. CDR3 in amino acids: CASSPGGTGELFF. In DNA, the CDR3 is TGCGCCAGCAGCCCAGGGGGCACCGGGGAGCTGTTTTTT.

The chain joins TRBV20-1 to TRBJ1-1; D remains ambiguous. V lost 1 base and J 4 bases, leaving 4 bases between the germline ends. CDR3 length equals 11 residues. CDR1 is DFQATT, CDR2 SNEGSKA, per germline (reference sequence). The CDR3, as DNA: TGCAGTGCTAGAGTCTCCACTGAAGCTTTCTTT. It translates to CSARVSTEAFF.

CDR3 in DNA: TGCGCCAGCAACATGGGCTTAAGTAGCGGGGGAACCGGGGAGCTGTTTTTT. This encodes CASNMGLSSGGTGELFF. V and J are TRBV5-1 and TRBJ2-2, with 9 bases that match TRBD2. Germline trimming cut 6 bases from V and 5 bases from J; bases unmatched to any gene: 14. The CDR3 is 17 amino acids. Germline V gene lookup returns CDR1 SGHRS and CDR2 YFSETQ.